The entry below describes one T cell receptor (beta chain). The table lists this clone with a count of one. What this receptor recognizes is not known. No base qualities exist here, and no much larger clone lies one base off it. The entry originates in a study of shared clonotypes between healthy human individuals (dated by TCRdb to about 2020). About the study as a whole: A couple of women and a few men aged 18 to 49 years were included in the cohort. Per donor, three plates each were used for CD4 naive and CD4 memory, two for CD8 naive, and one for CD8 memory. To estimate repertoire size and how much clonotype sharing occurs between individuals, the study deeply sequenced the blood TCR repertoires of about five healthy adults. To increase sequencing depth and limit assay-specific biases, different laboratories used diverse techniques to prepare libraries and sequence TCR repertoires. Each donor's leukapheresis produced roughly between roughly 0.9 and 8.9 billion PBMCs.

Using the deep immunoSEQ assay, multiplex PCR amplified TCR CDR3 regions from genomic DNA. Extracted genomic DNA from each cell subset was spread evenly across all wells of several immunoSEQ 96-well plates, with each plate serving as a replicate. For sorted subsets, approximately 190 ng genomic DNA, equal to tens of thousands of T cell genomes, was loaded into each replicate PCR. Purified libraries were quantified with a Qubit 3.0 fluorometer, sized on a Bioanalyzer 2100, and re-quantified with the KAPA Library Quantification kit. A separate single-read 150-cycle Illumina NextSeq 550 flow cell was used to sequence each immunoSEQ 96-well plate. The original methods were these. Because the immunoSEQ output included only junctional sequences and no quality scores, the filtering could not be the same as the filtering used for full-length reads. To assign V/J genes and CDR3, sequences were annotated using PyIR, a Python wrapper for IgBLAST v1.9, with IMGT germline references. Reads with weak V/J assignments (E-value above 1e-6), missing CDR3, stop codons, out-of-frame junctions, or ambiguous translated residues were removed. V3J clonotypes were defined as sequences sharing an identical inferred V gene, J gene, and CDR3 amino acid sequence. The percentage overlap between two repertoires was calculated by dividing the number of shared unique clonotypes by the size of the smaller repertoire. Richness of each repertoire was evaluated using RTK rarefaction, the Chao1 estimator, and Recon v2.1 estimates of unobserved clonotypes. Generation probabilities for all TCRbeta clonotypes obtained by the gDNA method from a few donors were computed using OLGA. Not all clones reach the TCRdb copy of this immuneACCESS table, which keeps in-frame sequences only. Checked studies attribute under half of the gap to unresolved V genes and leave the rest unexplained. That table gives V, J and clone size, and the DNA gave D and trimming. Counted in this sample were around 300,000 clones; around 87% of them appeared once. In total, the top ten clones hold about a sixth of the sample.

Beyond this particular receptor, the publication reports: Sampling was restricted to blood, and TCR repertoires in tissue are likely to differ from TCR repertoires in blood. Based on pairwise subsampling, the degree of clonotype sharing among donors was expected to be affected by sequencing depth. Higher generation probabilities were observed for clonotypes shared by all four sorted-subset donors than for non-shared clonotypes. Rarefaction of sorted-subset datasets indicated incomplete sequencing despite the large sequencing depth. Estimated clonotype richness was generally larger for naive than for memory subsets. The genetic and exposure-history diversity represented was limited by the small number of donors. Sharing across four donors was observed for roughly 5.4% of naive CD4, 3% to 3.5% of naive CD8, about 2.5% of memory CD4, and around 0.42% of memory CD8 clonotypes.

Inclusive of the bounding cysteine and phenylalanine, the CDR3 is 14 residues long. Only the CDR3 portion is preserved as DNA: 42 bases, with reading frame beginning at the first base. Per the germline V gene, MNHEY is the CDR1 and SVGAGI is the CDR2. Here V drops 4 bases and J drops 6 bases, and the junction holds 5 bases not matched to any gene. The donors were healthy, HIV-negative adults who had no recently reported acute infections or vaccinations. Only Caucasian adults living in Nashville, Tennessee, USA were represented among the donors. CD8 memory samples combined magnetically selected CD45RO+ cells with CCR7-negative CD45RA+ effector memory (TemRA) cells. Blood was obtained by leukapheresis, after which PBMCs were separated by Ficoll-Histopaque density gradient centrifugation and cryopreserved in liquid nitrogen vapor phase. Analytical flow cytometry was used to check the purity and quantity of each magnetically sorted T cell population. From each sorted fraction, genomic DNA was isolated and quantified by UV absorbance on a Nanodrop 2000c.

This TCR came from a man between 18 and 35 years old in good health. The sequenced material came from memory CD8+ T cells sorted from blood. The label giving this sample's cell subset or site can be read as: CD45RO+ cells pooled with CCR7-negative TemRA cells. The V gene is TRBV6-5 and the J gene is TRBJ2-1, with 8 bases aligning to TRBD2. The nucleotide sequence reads TGTGCCAGCAGTTTCCGGGAGGGCCGCAATGAGCAGTTCTTC. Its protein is CASSFREGRNEQFF.